This is a list of T cell receptor beta chains from one sample in a study of blood T cell repertoires in COVID-19. Assay: immunoSEQ multiplex PCR; the TCRdb copy retains only in-frame clones and omits some. The sample yields roughly 150,000 clones, roughly 91% seen once. The sequencing sample was made of peripheral blood. The source is a man aged 60 to 75 with active or convalescent COVID-19. Each CDR3 is given without its conserved first and last residue.

>TRBV5-4|TRBJ2-7
ASSFFDRGNEQY
>TRBV19|TRBJ1-5
ASIDRDLYQPQH
>TRBV4-2|TRBJ1-1
ASSQSGTARVGAF
>TRBV6-5|TRBJ2-5
ASSSGLAGRETQY
>TRBV7-9|TRBJ1-1
ASSPPGQLNTEAF
>TRBV5-1|TRBJ2-3
ASSTRGETTDTQY
>TRBV4-3|TRBJ2-3
ASSTQGAPADTQY
>TRBV27|TRBJ1-6
ASSATTGGYNSPLH
>TRBV6-5|TRBJ2-7
ASSYGTSGSYEQY
>TRBV6-2/TRBV6-3|TRBJ2-5
ASSRQGPLGTQY
>TRBV6-1|TRBJ2-1
ASSEGRTSGRYNEQF
>TRBV3-1/TRBV3-2|TRBJ2-3
ASSQDSRRPRTDTQY
>TRBV6-1|TRBJ2-5
ASSELAGRWAQY
>TRBV19|TRBJ2-5
ASSNRGQETQY
>TRBV11-3|TRBJ1-1
ASSSDDRRTF
>TRBV7-8|TRBJ1-5
ASSLGSGANQPQH
>TRBV4-2|TRBJ1-1
ASSQDGRSTEAF
>TRBV12-2|TRBJ2-3
ASRSTVLSTDTQY
>TRBV2|TRBJ1-3
ASSEASGIDTIY
>TRBV5-6|TRBJ1-3
ASSFLSGQGGNTIY
>TRBV29-1|TRBJ2-7
SVEATGTGTLEQY
>TRBV7-2|TRBJ1-5
ASSTNRVQPQH
>TRBV6-5|TRBJ1-2
ASCDSTGVNYGYT
>TRBV2|TRBJ2-1
ASSEPLAALYNEQF